These T cell receptor beta chains were read from a single sample in a study of early T cells in non-severe SARS-CoV-2 infection. Using its own MiXCR run on the 5' RACE reads, TCRdb lists one record per CDR3 protein. The sample holds tens of thousands of distinct CDR3 sequences, less than 6.5% seen once. Sequenced material: whole blood, taken at baseline. Source of these receptors: an adult who was a healthcare worker with PCR-confirmed SARS-CoV-2 infection or an uninfected control (not recorded which). The CDR3 runs from the conserved cysteine through the conserved F or W. The D gene is left open where the match is weak. Size is stated for part of the rows, as once, few or many counts, or as a class when the clone is expanded.

d_call: TRBD2; clone_size: many; j_call: TRBJ2-1; v_call: TRBV5-6; cdr3_nt: TGTGCCAGCAGCGCACTAGCGACCTCCTACAATGAGCAGTTCTTC; cdr3_aa: CASSALATSYNEQFF
d_call: NA; clone_size: NA; j_call: TRBJ1-5; v_call: TRBV19; cdr3_nt: TGTGCCAGTAGCCCTAGCAATCAGCCCCAGCATTTT; cdr3_aa: CASSPSNQPQHF
d_call: NA; clone_size: many; j_call: TRBJ2-7; v_call: TRBV28; cdr3_nt: TGTGCCAGCAGTTTGCCGGGACGAAGAGGCCTAAACGAGCAGTACTTC; cdr3_aa: CASSLPGRRGLNEQYF
d_call: TRBD2; clone_size: many; j_call: TRBJ2-7; v_call: TRBV20-1; cdr3_nt: TGCAGTGCTTCCACCGGGACTAGCGGGAGACCCTACGAGCAGTACTTC; cdr3_aa: CSASTGTSGRPYEQYF
d_call: NA; clone_size: many; j_call: TRBJ1-2; v_call: TRBV28; cdr3_nt: TGTGCCAGCAGTTCGACTCGTGGCTACACCTTC; cdr3_aa: CASSSTRGYTF
d_call: NA; clone_size: many; j_call: TRBJ1-6; v_call: TRBV18; cdr3_nt: TGTGCCAGCTCACCCAGGGAGCATAATTCACCCCTCCACTTT; cdr3_aa: CASSPREHNSPLHF
d_call: TRBD2; clone_size: many; j_call: TRBJ2-3; v_call: TRBV12-3/TRBV12-4; cdr3_nt: TGTGCCAGCAGGAGCGGGAGGGCCGACACAGATACGCAGTATTTT; cdr3_aa: CASRSGRADTDTQYF
d_call: NA; clone_size: few; j_call: TRBJ2-2; v_call: TRBV7-3; cdr3_nt: TGTGCCAGCAGCTTATCGCGACTAGTGCACGGGGAGCTGTTTTTT; cdr3_aa: CASSLSRLVHGELFF
d_call: NA; clone_size: many; j_call: TRBJ2-1; v_call: TRBV24-1; cdr3_nt: TGTGCCACCAGTGATCCAACCGGGGCGGCCAGGCATGAGCAGTTCTTC; cdr3_aa: CATSDPTGAARHEQFF
d_call: NA; clone_size: NA; j_call: TRBJ1-1; v_call: TRBV6-5; cdr3_nt: TGTGCCAGCACTCAACCAGGGTCTGGAGCTTTCTTT; cdr3_aa: CASTQPGSGAFF
d_call: TRBD1; clone_size: few; j_call: TRBJ2-7; v_call: TRBV24-1; cdr3_nt: TGTGCCACCAGTGGTCCCGGGACAGTCGGCGAGCAGTACTTC; cdr3_aa: CATSGPGTVGEQYF
d_call: NA; clone_size: many; j_call: TRBJ2-7; v_call: TRBV7-8; cdr3_nt: TGTGCCAGCAGTAATAGGGGCTTCGGGACCAGGGCCTACGAGCAGTACTTC; cdr3_aa: CASSNRGFGTRAYEQYF
d_call: TRBD1; clone_size: many; j_call: TRBJ1-4; v_call: TRBV12-3/TRBV12-4; cdr3_nt: TGTGCCAGCAGTTGGGGGACAGGGTCCGAAAAACTGTTTTTT; cdr3_aa: CASSWGTGSEKLFF
d_call: TRBD1; clone_size: NA; j_call: TRBJ1-6; v_call: TRBV7-6; cdr3_nt: TGTGCCAGCAGCTCGTGGGGGGACAGGACGGGTTCACCCCTCCACTTT; cdr3_aa: CASSSWGDRTGSPLHF
d_call: NA; clone_size: many; j_call: TRBJ2-7; v_call: TRBV27; cdr3_nt: TGTGCCAGCAGTTCGGCAGGGTCCTACGAGCAGTACTTC; cdr3_aa: CASSSAGSYEQYF
d_call: NA; clone_size: few; j_call: TRBJ2-7; v_call: TRBV2; cdr3_nt: TGTGCCAGCCGTTCCCCCAGGCAGTCCTACGAGCAGTACTTC; cdr3_aa: CASRSPRQSYEQYF
d_call: NA; clone_size: few; j_call: TRBJ1-6; v_call: TRBV6-6; cdr3_nt: TGTGCCAGCAGTTACAACAACCCTCGAAACAATTCACCCCTCCACTTT; cdr3_aa: CASSYNNPRNNSPLHF
d_call: NA; clone_size: many; j_call: TRBJ2-7; v_call: TRBV7-6; cdr3_nt: TGTGCCAGCAGCTTAGATTCGGGGGCTGGTGAGCAGTACTTC; cdr3_aa: CASSLDSGAGEQYF
d_call: NA; clone_size: few; j_call: TRBJ2-5; v_call: TRBV4-1; cdr3_nt: TGCGCCAGCAGCCTCCGACGGGGCGGGATAGAGACCCAGTACTTC; cdr3_aa: CASSLRRGGIETQYF
d_call: NA; clone_size: many; j_call: TRBJ2-1; v_call: TRBV12-3/TRBV12-4; cdr3_nt: TGTGCCAGCACCCCGACCCTATCCTACAATGAGCAGTTCTTC; cdr3_aa: CASTPTLSYNEQFF
d_call: NA; clone_size: many; j_call: TRBJ2-3; v_call: TRBV5-4; cdr3_nt: TGTGCCAGCAGCTTGGTGTTGACCGACACAGATACGCAGTATTTT; cdr3_aa: CASSLVLTDTDTQYF
d_call: TRBD2; clone_size: many; j_call: TRBJ2-7; v_call: TRBV15; cdr3_nt: TGTGCCACCAGCTCGGTCGGCGGGAGTCTAAATTACGAGCAGTACTTC; cdr3_aa: CATSSVGGSLNYEQYF
d_call: NA; clone_size: many; j_call: TRBJ2-7; v_call: TRBV9; cdr3_nt: TGTGCCAGCAGCTTTCAGCCCGGCTTCTCCTACGAGCAGTACTTC; cdr3_aa: CASSFQPGFSYEQYF
d_call: NA; clone_size: few; j_call: TRBJ2-3; v_call: TRBV24-1; cdr3_nt: TGTGCCACCAGTGATCAGCTGGACAGTTATACGCAGTATTTT; cdr3_aa: CATSDQLDSYTQYF
d_call: NA; clone_size: many; j_call: TRBJ2-5; v_call: TRBV15; cdr3_nt: TGTGCCACCAGCGGACGATGGCTAAGGAGCGAGACCCAGTACTTC; cdr3_aa: CATSGRWLRSETQYF
d_call: TRBD2; clone_size: few; j_call: TRBJ2-5; v_call: TRBV27; cdr3_nt: TGTGCCAGCAGTTTATTTTGGACTAGCGGGAGGTGGCAAGAGACCCAGTACTTC; cdr3_aa: CASSLFWTSGRWQETQYF
d_call: NA; clone_size: few; j_call: TRBJ2-2; v_call: TRBV13; cdr3_nt: TGTGCCAGCAGCCACCACCTCCGGGGTCTGAACACCGGGGAGCTGTTTTTT; cdr3_aa: CASSHHLRGLNTGELFF
d_call: NA; clone_size: few; j_call: TRBJ2-7; v_call: TRBV7-3; cdr3_nt: TGTGCCAGCAGCTTGTCCAGGAACTCCTACGAGCAGTACTTC; cdr3_aa: CASSLSRNSYEQYF
d_call: NA; clone_size: many; j_call: TRBJ1-1; v_call: TRBV6-5; cdr3_nt: TGTGCCAGCGGCGGGCAGGGAACCTTCACTGAAGCTTTCTTT; cdr3_aa: CASGGQGTFTEAFF
d_call: TRBD1; clone_size: NA; j_call: TRBJ1-6; v_call: TRBV10-2; cdr3_nt: TGCGCCAGCAGTGGTAGACAGGGGGCGGATAATTCACCCCTCCACTTT; cdr3_aa: CASSGRQGADNSPLHF
d_call: TRBD2; clone_size: many; j_call: TRBJ2-1; v_call: TRBV18; cdr3_nt: TGTGCCAGCTCACCACTGACTAGCGGACGGAATGAGCAGTTCTTC; cdr3_aa: CASSPLTSGRNEQFF
d_call: NA; clone_size: many; j_call: TRBJ2-7; v_call: TRBV12-3/TRBV12-4; cdr3_nt: TGTGCCAGCAGTCCTTACGCGGGGTACGAGCAGTACTTC; cdr3_aa: CASSPYAGYEQYF
d_call: NA; clone_size: NA; j_call: TRBJ1-2; v_call: TRBV6-5; cdr3_nt: TGTGCCAGCAGTTACTCGAGTGCCCTCCCCTATGGCTACACCTTC; cdr3_aa: CASSYSSALPYGYTF
d_call: NA; clone_size: many; j_call: TRBJ2-1; v_call: TRBV21-1; cdr3_nt: TGTGCCAGCAGCAAAGGTGACCCCTGGAATGAGCAGTTCTTC; cdr3_aa: CASSKGDPWNEQFF
d_call: TRBD2; clone_size: many; j_call: TRBJ2-1; v_call: TRBV19; cdr3_nt: TGTGCCAGTAGTATAGGACTAGCGGGAGCCTACAATGAGCAGTTCTTC; cdr3_aa: CASSIGLAGAYNEQFF
d_call: NA; clone_size: few; j_call: TRBJ2-3; v_call: TRBV12-3/TRBV12-4; cdr3_nt: TGTGCCAGCAGTTTTAGGGGAGATACGCAGTATTTT; cdr3_aa: CASSFRGDTQYF
d_call: NA; clone_size: many; j_call: TRBJ2-5; v_call: TRBV7-6; cdr3_nt: TGTGCCAGCAGCCCACAGGGTGGGGGAGAGACCCAGTACTTC; cdr3_aa: CASSPQGGGETQYF
d_call: NA; clone_size: many; j_call: TRBJ2-2; v_call: TRBV11-2; cdr3_nt: TGTGCCAGCAGCTTAGATTTTCAGATGAACACCGGGGAGCTGTTTTTT; cdr3_aa: CASSLDFQMNTGELFF
d_call: NA; clone_size: many; j_call: TRBJ2-1; v_call: TRBV6-1; cdr3_nt: TGTGCCAGCAGTGAACAAAGTAACAATGAGCAGTTCTTC; cdr3_aa: CASSEQSNNEQFF
d_call: TRBD2; clone_size: many; j_call: TRBJ2-1; v_call: TRBV30; cdr3_nt: TGTGCCTGGAGTGTACAACTAGCGGGAAGCAATGAGCAGTTCTTC; cdr3_aa: CAWSVQLAGSNEQFF
d_call: TRBD2; clone_size: many; j_call: TRBJ2-1; v_call: TRBV7-9; cdr3_nt: TGTGCCAGCAGCCTACTAGCGGGAGGGCCTATCGATGAGCAGTTCTTC; cdr3_aa: CASSLLAGGPIDEQFF
d_call: TRBD2; clone_size: many; j_call: TRBJ2-5; v_call: TRBV19; cdr3_nt: TGTGCCAGTAGTATAGGTGGCGGGAGGGGAGAGACCCAGTACTTC; cdr3_aa: CASSIGGGRGETQYF
d_call: TRBD1; clone_size: few; j_call: TRBJ2-7; v_call: TRBV6-5; cdr3_nt: TGTGCCAGCAGTTACCGGGACAGGGCCTACGAGCAGTACTTC; cdr3_aa: CASSYRDRAYEQYF
d_call: TRBD1; clone_size: NA; j_call: TRBJ1-1; v_call: TRBV10-3; cdr3_nt: TGTGCCATCAGTGCAGGACAGGGGAACACTGAAGCTTTCTTT; cdr3_aa: CAISAGQGNTEAFF
d_call: NA; clone_size: many; j_call: TRBJ1-1; v_call: TRBV27; cdr3_nt: TGTGCCAGCAGTTTACCAGGGCGGAACACTGAAGCTTTCTTT; cdr3_aa: CASSLPGRNTEAFF
d_call: NA; clone_size: many; j_call: TRBJ2-1; v_call: TRBV12-3/TRBV12-4; cdr3_nt: TGTGCCAGCAGTTTAATCGGGAATGAGCAGTTCTTC; cdr3_aa: CASSLIGNEQFF
d_call: NA; clone_size: many; j_call: TRBJ2-4; v_call: TRBV2; cdr3_nt: TGTGCCAGCAGTGAAGAGAAACAGACTTCAGCCAAAAACATTCAGTACTTC; cdr3_aa: CASSEEKQTSAKNIQYF
d_call: NA; clone_size: many; j_call: TRBJ2-1; v_call: TRBV10-3; cdr3_nt: TGTGCCAGCTCCGGGACCCCGAGCCCTCACAATGAGCAGTTCTTC; cdr3_aa: CASSGTPSPHNEQFF
d_call: NA; clone_size: many; j_call: TRBJ1-1; v_call: TRBV6-1; cdr3_nt: TGTGCCAGCAGTGGCCTGGGTACTGAAGCTTTCTTT; cdr3_aa: CASSGLGTEAFF
d_call: TRBD1; clone_size: NA; j_call: TRBJ2-3; v_call: TRBV4-1; cdr3_nt: TGCGCCAGCAGCCACCCCGAAACAGGGGGCCAAAGTAGCACAGATACGCAGTATTTT; cdr3_aa: CASSHPETGGQSSTDTQYF
d_call: NA; clone_size: NA; j_call: TRBJ2-7; v_call: TRBV6-6; cdr3_nt: TGTGCCAGCAACCAGAGGGACTTTGGCTCCTACGAGCAGTACTTC; cdr3_aa: CASNQRDFGSYEQYF
d_call: NA; clone_size: many; j_call: TRBJ2-1; v_call: TRBV4-2; cdr3_nt: TGTGCCAGCAGCCAAGTGTCGGAGGGAAATGAGCAGTTCTTC; cdr3_aa: CASSQVSEGNEQFF
d_call: NA; clone_size: many; j_call: TRBJ2-4; v_call: TRBV15; cdr3_nt: TGTGCCACCAGCAGAGATAGCAGGGATTTGGACATTCAGTACTTC; cdr3_aa: CATSRDSRDLDIQYF
d_call: TRBD1; clone_size: many; j_call: TRBJ1-1; v_call: TRBV3-1; cdr3_nt: TGTGCCAGCAGCAGATCGACAGGGGGCGGCACTGAAGCTTTCTTT; cdr3_aa: CASSRSTGGGTEAFF